This is a list of T cell receptor beta chains from one sample in a study of shared clonotypes between healthy human individuals. The protocol was immunoSEQ multiplex PCR, while the TCRdb copy is restricted to in-frame clones and leaves out a portion. The sample includes around 600,000 clones, around 97% of them seen just once. The sample consisted of naive CD4+ T cells sorted from blood. Source of these receptors: a woman in her 30s in good health. Both conserved end residues are trimmed from each CDR3. The order of the fields is J gene, V gene, CDR3 protein.

NA | TRBV27 | ASSSMRGVYEQY
TRBJ2-5 | TRBV29-1 | SAHRDGETQY
TRBJ2-5 | TRBV28 | ASSPLGQGAKRKETQY
TRBJ2-5 | TRBV18 | ASSPQAGLETQY
TRBJ2-7 | TRBV7-2 | ASSLARLAGGGYEQY
TRBJ1-5 | TRBV28 | ASSFGVSFTQPQH
TRBJ2-7 | TRBV2 | ASTTGTGWGEQY
TRBJ2-1 | TRBV7-6 | ASSPTGTSYNEQF
TRBJ2-2 | TRBV7-5 | VRSLAADRGNTGELF
TRBJ2-1 | TRBV28 | ASSSPHEQF
TRBJ2-1 | TRBV6-6 | ASSYKGEIQF
TRBJ1-4 | TRBV9 | ASSAHPGRFNEKLF
TRBJ2-7 | TRBV5-1 | ASSLVSGSSEQY
TRBJ2-1 | TRBV18 | ASSPRVGDSSYNEQF
TRBJ1-2 | TRBV15 | ATSRDGQRET
TRBJ2-1 | TRBV11-2 | ASSTSRPINEQF
TRBJ2-7 | TRBV6-6 | ASSYYQGAYEQY
TRBJ1-4 | TRBV30 | AWTQGGNEKLF
TRBJ2-7 | TRBV4-1 | ASSQDRVAPYEQY
TRBJ2-7 | TRBV4-1 | ASSQPRRGGTYEQY
TRBJ2-5 | TRBV19 | ASSMRQETQY
TRBJ1-2 | TRBV4-1 | ASSHLQGNYGYT
TRBJ2-5 | TRBV19 | ASSKGRDGQETQY
TRBJ1-1 | TRBV19 | ASNTGFGNTEAF
TRBJ2-3 | TRBV30 | AWTVGGGTDTQY
TRBJ2-1 | TRBV29-1 | SVPQGFDEQF
TRBJ1-2 | TRBV28 | ASSLNYGYT
TRBJ1-5 | TRBV2 | ASTNRQGNQPQH
TRBJ2-2 | TRBV18 | ASSPRRTGGTPLKNTGELF
TRBJ2-2 | TRBV18 | ASSPVELAGAANTGELF
TRBJ2-5 | TRBV29-1 | SANRGTAQETQY
TRBJ2-7 | TRBV25-1 | ASSEGGEKERGEQY
TRBJ2-5 | TRBV28 | ASSSSVGGWQETQY
TRBJ2-5 | TRBV15 | ATSRLAGGQETQY
TRBJ2-7 | TRBV6-1 | AMTTSGRVREQY
TRBJ2-5 | TRBV19 | ASRPGGEETQY
TRBJ1-1 | TRBV18 | ASSPRVSSEAF
TRBJ1-4 | TRBV5-1 | ASSGNPGHRATNEKLF
TRBJ2-7 | TRBV7-9 | ASSLQIPPYEQY
TRBJ2-3 | TRBV19 | ATNVGFTDTQY
TRBJ2-2 | TRBV5-1 | ASSLSTVNTGELF
TRBJ1-5 | TRBV5-1 | ASSLDRAGQPQH
TRBJ1-5 | TRBV19 | ASSIESLNQPQH
TRBJ2-3 | TRBV28 | ASSLVEGDTY
TRBJ1-1 | TRBV11-2 | ASRQDWNTEAF
TRBJ2-5 | TRBV28 | ASSWGRGYQETQY
TRBJ2-7 | TRBV7-2 | ASSPPPAGVYEQY
TRBJ2-5 | TRBV5-1 | ASSLGTSGQETQY
TRBJ2-5 | TRBV5-1 | ASSSPKEGKETQY
TRBJ2-7 | TRBV6-5 | AFLRGTSGTYEQY
TRBJ2-7 | TRBV27 | ASSLDRGQYEQY
TRBJ1-1 | TRBV20-1 | SVEDTEAF
TRBJ1-2 | TRBV10-3 | ATQSNYGYT
TRBJ2-7 | TRBV19 | ASSGLAGGLSYEQY
TRBJ2-5 | TRBV7-9 | ASSLGLFAPETQY
TRBJ1-5 | TRBV27 | ASSFVLNQPQH
TRBJ2-3 | TRBV4-1 | ASSQGMGRGSDTQY